One and the same sample provided the 5 T cell receptor beta chains below, sequenced in a study of early T cells in non-severe SARS-CoV-2 infection. TCRdb re-called the 5' RACE reads through MiXCR, storing one row per CDR3 protein. The sample lists around 70,000 distinct CDR3 sequences; roughly 10% were seen once. Sequencing used whole blood, obtained at baseline. The origin of the receptors is an adult who was a healthcare worker with PCR-confirmed SARS-CoV-2 infection or an uninfected control (not recorded which).

The chain employs TRBV5-1 and TRBJ2-1; TRBD2 is a possible D gene (5 bases). Trimming removed 0 bases from V and 6 bases from J, with 10 bases in between. Germline values: CDR1 SGHRS, CDR2 YFSETQ. The CDR3 consists of 14 residues. The CDR3: CASSLGSEGNEQFF. In DNA form, the CDR3 reads TGCGCCAGCAGCTTGGGCAGTGAGGGCAATGAGCAGTTCTTC.

This clonotype was found a few times. The rearrangement uses TRBV20-1 and TRBJ2-7; 11 nucleotides line up with TRBD2. Germline V gene lookup returns CDR1 DFQATT and CDR2 SNEGSKA (reference sequence). With V trimmed by 3 bases and J by 6 bases, 10 bases remained unmatched. CDR3 length: 15 amino acids. The CDR3 spells CSARGRLAGGGEQYF. In DNA form, the CDR3 reads TGCAGTGCTAGGGGGCGTCTAGCGGGAGGTGGCGAGCAGTACTTC.

This clonotype was observed a few times. J is TRBJ2-1 and V is TRBV7-3; TRBD2 agrees at 9 bases. The germline V gene encodes CDR1 SGHTA and CDR2 FQGTGA. Unmatched junction bases numbered 7, after V lost 0 bases and J lost 7 bases. The CDR3 runs 16 residues. CDR3 sequence reads: CASSLTGLAGKNEQFF. The DNA for the CDR3 is TGTGCCAGCAGCTTAACTGGGCTAGCGGGAAAGAATGAGCAGTTCTTC.

This clonotype was counted only a few times. CDR3 bases: TGTGCCAGCAGCTTAGCGGGGTCCGGGGAGCTGTTTTTT. This codes for CASSLAGSGELFF. The rearrangement joins TRBV7-6 to TRBJ2-2; D gene uncertain. CDR3 length: 13 residues. The V end lost 0 bases, the J end lost 6 bases, and 5 bases lay between the germline ends. The V gene's germline CDR1 is SGHVS and CDR2 FNYEAQ. Variable domain in full (rest from reference TRBV7-6 and TRBJ2-2): GAGVSQSPRYKVTKRGQDVALRCDPISGHVSLYWYRQALGQGPEFLTYFNYEAQQDKSGLPNDRFSAERPEGSISTLTIQRTEQRDSAMYRCASSLAGSGELFFGEGSRLTVL.

This clonotype was recorded many times. The J gene is TRBJ2-5, the V gene TRBV24-1, with D tentatively TRBD1 or TRBD2 (5 bases each). V was pared by 7 bases and J by 5 bases, with 19 bases between. Germline CDR1 and CDR2: KGHDR and SFDVKD. This CDR3 contains 15 residues. The CDR3 DNA sequence: TGTGCCACCAGATCCGGGACCGCTGGTTGGGAGACCCAGTACTTC. Amino acid sequence: CATRSGTAGWETQYF.